This TCR beta chain was captured in a study of blood T cell repertoires in COVID-19. The table came from immunoSEQ multiplex PCR; TCRdb's copy has only in-frame clones and leaves some out. The table shows 250,000 or so clones, with more than 85% occurring only once. The CDR3 runs to 15 residues. V dropped 6 bases and J dropped 4; count of bases not matched to a gene: 7. Germline V gene data show CDR1 as MDHEN and CDR2 as SYDVKM. This TCR was recovered from a woman between 45 and 60 years old who had recovered from COVID-19. V usage is TRBV28 and J usage is TRBJ2-5, with 11 bases fitting TRBD1. The specimen sequenced was PBMCs or T cells enriched from blood (not recorded which). CDR3 sequence reads: CASRGGQGGTETQYF. For the CDR3, the DNA is TGTGCCAGCAGGGGGGGACAGGGGGGCACAGAGACCCAGTACTTC.